What follows are 6 T cell receptor beta chains derived from one specimen sequenced in a study of cytomegalovirus exposure and HLA in healthy donors. The PCR used 60 Vbeta and 13 Jbeta primers. Using immunoSEQ multiplex PCR, the repertoire was profiled, and TCRdb retains in-frame clones only, with some absent. The sample has about 200,000 clones; approximately 78% are singletons. Material: PBMCs. All receptors derive from a middle-aged woman in good health and CMV-seronegative.

V usage is TRBV11-2 and J usage is TRBJ2-7, with D possibly being TRBD1 (5 bases). Germline CDR1 is SGHAT and CDR2 is FQNNGV. The CDR3 is 12 residues long. V was pared by 8 bases and J by 12 bases, with 20 bases between. CDR3 protein: CASLGQPSIPYF. The DNA of the CDR3 is TGTGCCAGCTTGGGGCAGCCTTCGATCCCGTACTTC.

This clone was seen just once. The V call is TRBV2, the J call TRBJ2-7, with D unresolved. V shed 5 bases and J shed 7 bases, with 9 bases lying between them. CDR1 SNHLY and CDR2 FYNNEI come from the germline V gene. This CDR3 spans 11 amino acids. The CDR3 region is CASSPKLEQYF. The CDR3 DNA reads as TGTGCCAGCAGTCCTAAGTTGGAGCAGTACTTC.

The CDR3 bases are TGTGCCAGCACTAGCGGGAGTAGGGAGACCCAGTACTTC. Translating it yields CASTSGSRETQYF. The chain recombines TRBV18 with TRBJ2-5; 11 bases are a match to TRBD2. Per germline, CDR1 KGHSH and CDR2 LQKENI. The CDR3 covers 13 residues. Trimming at V came to 8 bases and at J to 5 bases, leaving 4 bases not matched to a gene.

This clone was recorded a few times. The chain is built from TRBV2 and TRBJ1-2; D remains unclear. Germline-derived CDR1 and CDR2 are SNHLY and FYNNEI. This CDR3 has 14 amino acids. V lost 4 bases and J lost 5, with 14 bases in between. The CDR3 DNA reads as TGTGCCAGCAGTGCGGTAAACCCGGGTTATGGCTACACCTTC. This translates into CASSAVNPGYGYTF. Filled out from reference TRBV2 and TRBJ1-2, the complete variable domain reads EPEVTQTPSHQVTQMGQEVILRCVPISNHLYFYWYRQILGQKVEFLVSFYNNEISEKSEIFDDQFSVERPDGSNFTLKIRSTKLEDSAMYFCASSAVNPGYGYTFGSGTRLTVV.

The V and J genes are TRBV28 and TRBJ1-5; a possible D gene is TRBD1 (6 bases). Per germline, CDR1 MDHEN and CDR2 SYDVKM. V lost 1 base to trimming and J lost 6 bases, with 16 bases between them. The CDR3 has 16 amino acids. The CDR3 spells CASSLSGRGSGQPQHF. The CDR3 DNA follows: TGTGCCAGCAGTTTATCGGGCAGGGGAAGTGGTCAGCCCCAGCATTTT.

The chain links TRBV28 to TRBJ2-7; D is possibly TRBD1 (5 bases). The V and J ends lost 10 bases and 2 bases respectively, with 12 bases between them. In germline, CDR1 is MDHEN, CDR2 SYDVKM. This CDR3 comprises 12 residues. The CDR3 loop is CATRRVPYEQYF. In DNA, the CDR3 is TGTGCCACGCGCAGGGTACCCTACGAGCAGTACTTC.